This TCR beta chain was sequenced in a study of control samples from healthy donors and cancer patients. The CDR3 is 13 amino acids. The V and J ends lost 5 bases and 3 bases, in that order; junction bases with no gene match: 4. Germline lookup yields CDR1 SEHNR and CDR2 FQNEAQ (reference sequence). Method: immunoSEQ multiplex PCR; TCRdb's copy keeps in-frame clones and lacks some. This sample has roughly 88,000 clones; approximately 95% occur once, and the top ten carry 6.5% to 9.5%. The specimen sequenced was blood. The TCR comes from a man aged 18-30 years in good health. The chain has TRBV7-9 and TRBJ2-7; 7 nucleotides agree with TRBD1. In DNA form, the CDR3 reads TGTGCCAGCAGCCCCAGACAGGGCTACGAGCAGTACTTC. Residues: CASSPRQGYEQYF.